This TCR beta chain is drawn from a study of T cell changes during pregnancy in multiple sclerosis. Sequencing was performed with immunoSEQ multiplex PCR; in TCRdb, only in-frame clones are kept and a portion is missing. The profile shows roughly 29,000 clones, around 88% of them singletons. The V gene end was trimmed by 3 bases and the J gene end by 7 bases; junction bases not matched to a gene: 14. The CDR3 totals 17 residues. The germline V gene encodes CDR1 KGHSH and CDR2 LQKENI. The source of this sequence is a female donor in good health, enrolled as a control in a pregnancy study. This sequence joins TRBV18 and TRBJ2-1; 8 bases agree with TRBD2. The material was CD4+ T cells from peripheral blood mononuclear cells, obtained in the first trimester of pregnancy. The CDR3 nucleotides are TGTGCCAGCTCACCCACTATAGCCGGGGGGGGCCATAATGAGCAGTTCTTC. This sequence encodes CASSPTIAGGGHNEQFF.